The table lists the clone carrying this T cell receptor beta chain with many counts. Its antigen is still unknown. With V trimmed by 2 bases and J by 9 bases, 8 bases remained unmatched. CDR3 length equals 15 residues. Germline V gives CDR1 KGHDR, CDR2 SFDVKD. The sample belongs to a study of T-cell memory formation after mild COVID-19. A single record per CDR3 protein comes from TCRdb applying MiXCR to the 5' RACE reads. The sample has 44,000 or so distinct CDR3 sequences, about a tenth seen once. Study findings and constraints: Clones that contracted from day 15 to 85 were balanced CD4/CD8, while later expanders leaned CD4+. Shrinking CD4+ clones resided mostly in CM and EM, and CD8+ ones in EMRA.

The chain combines TRBV24-1 with TRBJ1-5; TRBD1 matches at 8 bases. The sequence came from an adult woman who had mild COVID-19 (a few samples of this study predate the infection). Cell type and time point are not known. Sequenced material: PBMCs or a T cell subset sorted from them (not recorded which). CDR3 amino acids: CATSDSRQGWGPQHF. In DNA form, the CDR3 reads TGTGCCACCAGTGATTCGCGACAGGGGTGGGGGCCCCAGCATTTT.